The entry below describes one TCR beta chain. The length of the CDR3 is 13 residues. Trimming took off 5 bases at V and 4 bases at J, with 11 bases between the two ends. Germline CDR1 is MDHEN and CDR2 is SYDVKM. PCR primers comprised 60 Vbeta and 13 Jbeta primers. Generated by immunoSEQ multiplex PCR, the TCRdb table keeps only in-frame clones and is missing some. This table holds about 180,000 clones, 76% found once. This sample was taken from a study of cytomegalovirus exposure and HLA in healthy donors. The sequence was collected from a woman aged 25 to 45 in good health and CMV-seropositive. The sequenced material came from PBMCs. The chain carries TRBV28 and TRBJ1-2; D call uncertain. Written as DNA, the CDR3 is TGTGCCAGCAGTCCGTGGAGGTCCTATGGCTACACCTTC. Its protein product is CASSPWRSYGYTF.